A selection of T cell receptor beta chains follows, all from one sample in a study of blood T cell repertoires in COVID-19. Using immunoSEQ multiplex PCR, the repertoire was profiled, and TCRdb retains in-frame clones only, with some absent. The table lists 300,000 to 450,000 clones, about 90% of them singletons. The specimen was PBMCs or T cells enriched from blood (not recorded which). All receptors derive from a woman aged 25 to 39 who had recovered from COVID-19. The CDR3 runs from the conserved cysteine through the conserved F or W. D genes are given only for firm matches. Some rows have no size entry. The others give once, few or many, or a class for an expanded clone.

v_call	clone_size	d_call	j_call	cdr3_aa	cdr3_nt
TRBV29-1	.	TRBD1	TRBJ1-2	CSVDRQGRVTGYTF	TGCAGCGTGGACAGACAGGGGAGGGTAACTGGCTACACCTTC
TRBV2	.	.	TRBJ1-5	CASSGSVDQPQHF	TGTGCCAGCAGTGGCAGTGTGGATCAGCCCCAGCATTTT
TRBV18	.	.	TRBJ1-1	CASSRPGTRDTEAFF	TGTGCCAGCTCACGACCAGGGACTAGAGACACTGAAGCTTTCTTT
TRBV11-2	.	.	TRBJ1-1	CASSPVQGRPEAFF	TGTGCCAGCAGCCCGGTACAGGGACGGCCTGAAGCTTTCTTT
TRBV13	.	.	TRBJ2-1	CASSLIGEYNEQFF	TGTGCCAGCAGCTTAATAGGAGAGTACAATGAGCAGTTCTTC
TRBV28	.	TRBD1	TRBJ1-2	CASSFLGDRGGYTF	TGTGCCAGCAGTTTTTTGGGGGACAGGGGAGGCTACACCTTC
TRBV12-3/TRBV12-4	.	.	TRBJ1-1	CASSFGRASEAFF	TGTGCCAGCAGTTTTGGCAGGGCCAGTGAAGCTTTCTTT
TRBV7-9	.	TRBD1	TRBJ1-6	CASSPGQGTYNSPLHF	TGTGCCAGCAGTCCAGGACAGGGCACCTATAATTCACCCCTCCACTTT
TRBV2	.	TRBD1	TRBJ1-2	CASKIGTGDNYGYTF	TGTGCCAGCAAGATTGGGACAGGTGATAACTATGGCTACACCTTC
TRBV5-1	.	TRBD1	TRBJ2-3	CASSTGDRTTDTQYF	TGCGCCAGCAGCACCGGGGACAGAACCACAGATACGCAGTATTTT
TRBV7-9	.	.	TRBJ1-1	CASGLGANTEAFF	TGTGCCAGCGGCTTGGGGGCGAACACTGAAGCTTTCTTT
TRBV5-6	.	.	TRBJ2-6	CASSFRGPGANVLTF	TGTGCCAGCAGCTTCAGGGGCCCTGGGGCCAACGTCCTGACTTTC
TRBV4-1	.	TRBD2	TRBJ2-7	CASRPMERGAYEQYF	TGCGCCAGCCGCCCGATGGAGCGGGGGGCCTACGAGCAGTACTTC
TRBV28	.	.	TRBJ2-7	CASRGTLGEQYF	TGTGCCAGCAGGGGGACATTGGGCGAGCAGTACTTC
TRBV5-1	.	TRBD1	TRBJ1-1	CASSRGQGDTEAFF	TGCGCCAGCAGCCGGGGACAGGGGGACACTGAAGCTTTCTTT
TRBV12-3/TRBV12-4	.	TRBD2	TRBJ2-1	CASSPGLAIEQFF	TGTGCCAGCAGCCCGGGACTAGCGATTGAGCAGTTCTTC
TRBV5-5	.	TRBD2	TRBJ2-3	CASSALPRRGSGGTDTQYF	TGTGCCAGCAGCGCCCTTCCTAGACGAGGGAGCGGGGGGACAGATACGCAGTATTTT
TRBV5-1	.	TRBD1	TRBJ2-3	CASSRDRGSTDTQYF	TGCGCCAGCAGTCGTGACAGGGGCAGCACAGATACGCAGTATTTT
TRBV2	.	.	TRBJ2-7	CASTAQGTSYEQYF	TGTGCCAGCACGGCGCAGGGGACCTCCTACGAGCAGTACTTC
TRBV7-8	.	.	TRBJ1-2	CASSLSMPGIYGYTF	TGTGCCAGCAGCTTAAGTATGCCCGGGATCTATGGCTACACCTTC
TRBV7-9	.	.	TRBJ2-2	CASSQQGSGELFF	TGTGCCAGCAGCCAGCAGGGTTCTGGGGAGCTGTTTTTT
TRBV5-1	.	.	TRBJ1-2	CASSPRAGLYGYTF	TGCGCCAGCAGCCCAAGGGCAGGGCTCTATGGCTACACCTTC
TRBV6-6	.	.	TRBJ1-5	CASSYRPTDSNQPQHF	TGTGCCAGCAGTTACAGGCCGACAGACTCAAATCAGCCCCAGCATTTT
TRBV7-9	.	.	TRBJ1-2	CASSLQGNYGYTF	TGTGCCAGCAGCTTACAGGGGAACTATGGCTACACCTTC
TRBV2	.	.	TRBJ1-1	CASSGEANTEAFF	TGTGCCAGCAGTGGTGAAGCGAACACTGAAGCTTTCTTT
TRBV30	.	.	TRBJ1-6	CASGGRISPLHF	TGTGCCTCGGGGGGGCGGATTTCACCCCTCCACTTT
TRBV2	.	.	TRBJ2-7	CASSPGNYEQYF	TGTGCCAGCAGTCCAGGTAACTACGAGCAGTACTTC
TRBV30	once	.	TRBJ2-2	CAWSPLSRGGTGELFF	TGTGCCTGGAGTCCCCTGTCCAGGGGTGGCACCGGGGAGCTGTTTTTT
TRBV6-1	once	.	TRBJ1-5	CASSEGGGGQPQHF	TGTGCCAGCAGTGAAGGTGGGGGGGGTCAGCCCCAGCATTTT
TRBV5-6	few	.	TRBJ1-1	CASSFSGETITEAFF	TGTGCCAGCAGCTTTTCCGGGGAGACGATCACTGAAGCTTTCTTT
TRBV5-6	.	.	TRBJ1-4	CASSLGGGSITEKLFF	TGTGCCAGCAGCTTGGGCGGGGGCTCTATTACTGAAAAACTGTTTTTT
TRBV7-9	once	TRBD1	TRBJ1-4	CASSPTGINEKLFF	TGTGCCAGCAGCCCGACAGGGATTAATGAAAAACTGTTTTTT
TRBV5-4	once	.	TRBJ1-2	CASSLHSGYGYTF	TGTGCCAGCAGCTTGCACAGCGGCTATGGCTACACCTTC
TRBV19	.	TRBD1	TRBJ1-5	CASSPSDRGLGQPQHF	TGTGCCAGTAGTCCCTCGGACAGGGGGTTAGGTCAGCCCCAGCATTTT